This TCR beta chain was found in a study of blood T cell repertoires in COVID-19. Overall study: Sources were T cells, B-cell-depleted T cells, or PBMCs; the material itself was cDNA or gDNA.

Authors' analysis steps: The assay estimated nucleated cells by amplifying reference gene primers. Repertoires were generated with immunoSEQ multiplex PCR, while TCRdb's copy carries only in-frame clones and drops some. The V and J calls and clone size are taken from that table; D and trimming were inferred from the DNA. The repertoire holds some 150,000 clones, with 87% as singletons. V was cut by 1 base and J by 5 bases, with 3 bases left in between. The V gene's germline CDR1 is KGHDR and CDR2 SFDVKD. This CDR3 region has 12 residues. The sequencing sample was made of peripheral blood. This chain links TRBV24-1 with TRBJ2-3; D is ambiguous. This clonotype originated in a woman aged 45 to 65 with acute or convalescent COVID-19. CDR3 sequence: CATSDFGDTQYF. The CDR3 DNA reads TGTGCCACCAGTGATTTCGGAGATACGCAGTATTTT.